The clone carrying this TCR beta chain was counted between two and nine times. The data belong to a study of early T cells in non-severe SARS-CoV-2 infection. Trimming stripped 3 bases from V and 1 base from J, with 13 bases between. The CDR3 extends over 15 amino acids. The V gene's germline CDR1 is SGDLS and CDR2 YYNGEE. TCRdb analysed the 5' RACE reads with MiXCR anew, one entry per CDR3 protein. The table has around 30,000 distinct CDR3 sequences, roughly 5.7% seen once; the top ten hold approximately 5.8%. The chain combines TRBV9 with TRBJ1-1; a possible D gene is TRBD1 (6 bases). This TCR was sampled from an adult who was a healthcare worker with PCR-confirmed SARS-CoV-2 infection or an uninfected control (not recorded which). The sequenced sample consisted of whole blood. This CDR3 reads CASSGFKTGNTEAFF. DNA for the CDR3: TGTGCCAGCAGCGGTTTTAAGACAGGGAACACTGAAGCTTTCTTT. The full variable domain, completed using reference TRBV9 and TRBJ1-1, is DSGVTQTPKHLITATGQRVTLRCSPRSGDLSVYWYQQSLDQGLQFLIQYYNGEERAKGNILERFSAQQFPDLHSELNLSSLELGDSALYFCASSGFKTGNTEAFFGQGTRLTVV.